This TCR beta chain was retrieved from a study of cytomegalovirus exposure and HLA in healthy donors. General observations from the study: Many donors shared some public TCRs, even though most TCR sequences were rare. Analysis performed later found 16,951 TCR beta sequences associated with HLA alleles at 0.05 false discovery rate.

PCR amplification relied on 60 Vbeta primers (plus 13 Jbeta primers). Generated by immunoSEQ multiplex PCR, the TCRdb table keeps only in-frame clones and is missing some. This table has 50,000 to 70,000 clones, 65% to 90% appearing once. Regarding this clone: What it binds is not known.

Sequencing input: PBMCs. The receptor's source is a human donor in good health.

Here the CDR3 reads CASSSLAEVVEQFF. CDR3 nucleotides: TGTGCCAGCAGCTCACTAGCGGAGGTGGTTGAGCAGTTCTTC. The V and J genes are TRBV5-5 and TRBJ2-1, with 8 bases that match TRBD2. The CDR3 is 14 amino acids. J lost 9 bases, V lost 3 bases, and 8 bases had no gene match. The V gene's germline CDR1 is SGHKS and CDR2 YYEKEE (reference sequence).